One and the same sample provided the 6 T cell receptor beta chains below, sequenced in a study of graft-versus-host responses after intestinal transplantation. Data came from immunoSEQ multiplex PCR; TCRdb stores just in-frame clones and leaves some out. The sample lists about 100,000 clones, 91% occurring once. For these receptors, no antigen is known. The sequencing here drew on unstimulated CD4+ T cells sorted from spleen or lymph node cells, taken before transplant. These receptors all come from a human donor who was the organ donor for an intestinal transplant.

The J gene is TRBJ2-1, the V gene TRBV9; TRBD2 matches at 12 bases. J lost 7 bases, V lost 0 bases, and 8 bases had no gene match. The length of the CDR3 is 17 residues. CDR1 is SGDLS and CDR2 is YYNGEE in the germline V gene. Here the CDR3 DNA reads TGTGCCAGCAGCGTAGTCTCTAGCGGGGGGGCTTTGAATGAGCAGTTCTTC. This translates into CASSVVSSGGALNEQFF.

This clone appeared once. The V gene is TRBV7-3, the J gene TRBJ2-7; a weak D match, TRBD1 (6 bases). The CDR3 runs 13 residues. The germline gives CDR1 SGHTA, CDR2 FQGTGA. Trimming removed 8 bases at V and 2 bases at J, with 13 bases between. The DNA of the CDR3 is TGTGCCAGCGCCCGAGACAGGACCTACGAGCAGTACTTC. Protein sequence: CASARDRTYEQYF. Variable domain in full (rest from reference TRBV7-3 and TRBJ2-7): GAGVSQTPSNKVTEKGKYVELRCDPISGHTALYWYRQSLGQGPEFLIYFQGTGAADDSGLPNDRFFAVRPEGSVSTLKIQRTERGDSAVYLCASARDRTYEQYFGPGTRLTVT.

This clone came up once. The rearrangement links TRBV19 to TRBJ1-5, with TRBD1 as a possible D gene (5 bases). V was trimmed by 4 bases and J by 0 bases, leaving 10 bases between them. Germline assignment: CDR1 LNHDA and CDR2 SQIVND (reference sequence). This CDR3 region has 15 residues. The CDR3 bases are TGTGCCAGTAGTAGGGGCCCCTATAGCAATCAGCCCCAGCATTTT. Its translation: CASSRGPYSNQPQHF. The full variable domain, rest sourced from reference TRBV19 and TRBJ1-5, is DGGITQSPKYLFRKEGQNVTLSCEQNLNHDAMYWYRQDPGQGLRLIYYSQIVNDFQKGDIAEGYSVSREKKESFPLTVTSAQKNPTAFYLCASSRGPYSNQPQHFGDGTRLSIL.

J is TRBJ1-5 and V is TRBV19; D is perhaps TRBD1 (5 bases). The V and J ends lost 5 bases and 5 bases respectively, with 16 bases between them. The CDR3 extends over 15 amino acids. CDR1 is LNHDA, CDR2 SQIVND, per germline (reference sequence). Here the CDR3 reads CASSLRADGYQPQHF. CDR3 in DNA: TGTGCCAGTAGTCTCAGGGCGGATGGGTATCAGCCCCAGCATTTT.

This chain uses TRBV4-1 with TRBJ1-5, with TRBD1 matching over 7 bases. V was pared by 3 bases and J by 6 bases, with 5 bases of the junction left unmatched. In germline, CDR1 is MGHRA, CDR2 YSYEKL. This CDR3 contains 14 residues. CDR3 region: CASSQQTGLQPQHF. In DNA, the CDR3 is TGCGCCAGCAGCCAGCAGACAGGGCTTCAGCCCCAGCATTTT.

The chain has TRBV30 and TRBJ1-4, with 8 nucleotides matching TRBD1. V gave up 4 bases and J gave up 8 bases; unmatched junction bases: 6. This CDR3 is built from 13 residues. Germline assignment: CDR1 GTSNPN and CDR2 SVGIG (reference sequence). The CDR3 loop reads CAWTFDRGEKLFF. The DNA of the CDR3 is TGTGCCTGGACATTTGACAGGGGAGAAAAACTGTTTTTT.